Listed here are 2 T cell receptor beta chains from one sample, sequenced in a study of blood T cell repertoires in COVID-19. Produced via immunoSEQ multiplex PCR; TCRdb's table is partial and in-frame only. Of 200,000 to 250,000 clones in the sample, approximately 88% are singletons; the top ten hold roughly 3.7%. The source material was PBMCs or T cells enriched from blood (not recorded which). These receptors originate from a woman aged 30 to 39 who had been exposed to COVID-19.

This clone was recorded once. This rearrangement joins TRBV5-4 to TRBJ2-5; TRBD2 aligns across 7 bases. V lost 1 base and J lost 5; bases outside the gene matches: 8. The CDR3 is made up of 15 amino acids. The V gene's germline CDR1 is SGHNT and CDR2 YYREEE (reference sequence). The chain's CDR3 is CASSLKSGVAETQYF. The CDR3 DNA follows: TGTGCCAGCAGCTTGAAGAGCGGGGTTGCGGAGACCCAGTACTTC.

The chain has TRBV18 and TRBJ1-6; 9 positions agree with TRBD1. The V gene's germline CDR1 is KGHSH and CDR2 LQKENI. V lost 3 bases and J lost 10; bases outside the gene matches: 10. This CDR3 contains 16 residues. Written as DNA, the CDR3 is TGTGCCAGCTCACCCCTGTCGGACAGGGGAATGTCACCCCTCCACTTT. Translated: CASSPLSDRGMSPLHF.